A selection of T cell receptor beta chains follows, all from one sample in a study of blood T cell repertoires in COVID-19. Using immunoSEQ multiplex PCR, the repertoire was profiled, and TCRdb retains in-frame clones only, with some absent. There are more than 90,000 clones in the sample; roughly 85% occur only once, and less than 2% lies in the top ten. The sequenced material came from peripheral blood. Every receptor here comes from a woman aged 70 to 79 with active or convalescent COVID-19. Each CDR3 is given with its conserved first and last residue. A D gene is named only where the DNA matches it firmly. Only part of the rows carry a size: once, few, many, or a class if the clone is expanded.

clone size: -
V gene: TRBV4-2
J gene: TRBJ2-1
D gene: TRBD1
CDR3 DNA: TGTGCCAGCAGCCAAGGACTCGCCCCTTCACAGGGGGGTGAGCAGTTCTTC
CDR3 protein: CASSQGLAPSQGGEQFF

clone size: -
V gene: TRBV6-2/TRBV6-3
J gene: TRBJ2-7
D gene: TRBD2
CDR3 DNA: TGTGCCAGCAGTTACATTTTCGGGAGGGCCGGGACCTACGAGCAGTACTTC
CDR3 protein: CASSYIFGRAGTYEQYF

clone size: few
V gene: TRBV6-2/TRBV6-3
J gene: TRBJ2-7
D gene: -
CDR3 DNA: TGTGCCAGCAGCGATGGAGCAGCGGGCTACGAGCAGTACTTC
CDR3 protein: CASSDGAAGYEQYF

clone size: -
V gene: TRBV5-1
J gene: TRBJ2-7
D gene: TRBD2
CDR3 DNA: TGCGCCCGCAGCGGGGCGGGGGGGGAGTACGAGCAGTACTTC
CDR3 protein: CARSGAGGEYEQYF

clone size: -
V gene: TRBV19
J gene: TRBJ1-4
D gene: -
CDR3 DNA: TGTGCCACCCAAGGGAGGCAGGAGGCAACTAATGAAAAACTGTTTTTT
CDR3 protein: CATQGRQEATNEKLFF

clone size: -
V gene: TRBV4-1
J gene: TRBJ1-3
D gene: TRBD1
CDR3 DNA: TGCGCCAGCAGCCGAGGGGACAGGTGGAGCTCTGGAAACACCATATATTTT
CDR3 protein: CASSRGDRWSSGNTIYF

clone size: -
V gene: TRBV30
J gene: TRBJ2-5
D gene: -
CDR3 DNA: TGTGCCTGGAGTCTCCTTAGCGTAAAAGAGACCCAGTACTTC
CDR3 protein: CAWSLLSVKETQYF

clone size: few
V gene: TRBV7-2
J gene: TRBJ2-7
D gene: -
CDR3 DNA: TGTGCCATCACCTTGGGGGGTCCCGAGCAGTACTTC
CDR3 protein: CAITLGGPEQYF

clone size: -
V gene: TRBV5-1
J gene: TRBJ2-2
D gene: -
CDR3 DNA: TGCGCCAGCAGCTTGGATGACGGACAGAACACCGGGGAGCTGTTTTTT
CDR3 protein: CASSLDDGQNTGELFF

clone size: -
V gene: TRBV6-1
J gene: TRBJ2-7
D gene: TRBD2
CDR3 DNA: TGTGCCAGCAGTGCCCGGACTAGCGGGGGGGTCTCCTACGAGCAGTACTTC
CDR3 protein: CASSARTSGGVSYEQYF

clone size: -
V gene: TRBV7-9
J gene: TRBJ1-5
D gene: -
CDR3 DNA: TGTGCCAGCAGCTTAGGGGGAGGCAATCAGCCCCAGCATTTT
CDR3 protein: CASSLGGGNQPQHF

clone size: -
V gene: TRBV28
J gene: TRBJ1-1
D gene: TRBD1
CDR3 DNA: TGTGCCAGCAGTAAACAGGGGGTCTTAACTGAAGCTTTCTTT
CDR3 protein: CASSKQGVLTEAFF

clone size: -
V gene: TRBV24-1
J gene: TRBJ2-1
D gene: -
CDR3 DNA: TGTGCCACCAGTGATTCCCTCCAGGGGCTGAACAATGAGCAGTTCTTC
CDR3 protein: CATSDSLQGLNNEQFF

clone size: -
V gene: TRBV13
J gene: TRBJ2-4
D gene: TRBD1
CDR3 DNA: TGTGCCAGCAGCTCCTATTTAAGGGACAGAGCCAAAAACATTCAGTACTTC
CDR3 protein: CASSSYLRDRAKNIQYF

clone size: -
V gene: TRBV19
J gene: TRBJ1-4
D gene: -
CDR3 DNA: TGTGCCAGTAGTTCGAATGCAGGGAAGGAACTGTTTTTT
CDR3 protein: CASSSNAGKELFF

clone size: -
V gene: TRBV18
J gene: TRBJ1-6
D gene: TRBD1
CDR3 DNA: TGTGCCAGCTCACGGGCCCCAGGGGGTTCGGATAATTCACCCCTCCACTTT
CDR3 protein: CASSRAPGGSDNSPLHF

clone size: -
V gene: TRBV18
J gene: TRBJ2-1
D gene: TRBD1
CDR3 DNA: TGTGCCAGCTCACATACGGACAGGGGTAGGTTGGCCTACAATGAGCAGTTCTTC
CDR3 protein: CASSHTDRGRLAYNEQFF

clone size: -
V gene: TRBV6-5
J gene: TRBJ1-5
D gene: TRBD1
CDR3 DNA: TGTGCCAGCAGGGACAGGGGTCGGGGCAATCAGCCCCAGCATTTT
CDR3 protein: CASRDRGRGNQPQHF

clone size: -
V gene: TRBV11-2
J gene: TRBJ2-1
D gene: TRBD2
CDR3 DNA: TGTGCCAGCAGGCCGGGACTAGCGGGGGGCTTTGAGCAGTTCTTC
CDR3 protein: CASRPGLAGGFEQFF

clone size: -
V gene: TRBV11-3
J gene: TRBJ2-2
D gene: -
CDR3 DNA: TGTGCCAGCAGCTTAGGGCTAGGTGTGCGCACCGGGGAGCTGTTTTTT
CDR3 protein: CASSLGLGVRTGELFF

clone size: -
V gene: TRBV7-2
J gene: TRBJ1-5
D gene: -
CDR3 DNA: TGTGCCAGCAGCTTAGATGGGAGACGGGGCAATCAGCCCCAGCATTTT
CDR3 protein: CASSLDGRRGNQPQHF

clone size: -
V gene: TRBV2
J gene: TRBJ1-3
D gene: TRBD1
CDR3 DNA: TGTGCCAGCAGTGTCCAGGGGGCTTTTACTGGAAACACCATATATTTT
CDR3 protein: CASSVQGAFTGNTIYF

clone size: -
V gene: TRBV10-3
J gene: TRBJ1-1
D gene: TRBD1
CDR3 DNA: TGTGCCATCAGTGGGAGTCGAAGGGGGCTGACGAACACTGAAGCTTTCTTT
CDR3 protein: CAISGSRRGLTNTEAFF

clone size: -
V gene: TRBV28
J gene: TRBJ1-2
D gene: -
CDR3 DNA: TGTGCCAGCAGTCGCGGGTCCGCGGGGGGCTACACCTTC
CDR3 protein: CASSRGSAGGYTF

clone size: few
V gene: TRBV4-3
J gene: TRBJ2-3
D gene: -
CDR3 DNA: TGCGCCAGCAGCCAAGGTTCGGGCAGGGCTGGAGATACGCAGTATTTT
CDR3 protein: CASSQGSGRAGDTQYF

clone size: -
V gene: TRBV30
J gene: TRBJ2-1
D gene: TRBD1
CDR3 DNA: TGTGCCTGGAGTGGGATGACAGGGGATGAGCAGTTCTTC
CDR3 protein: CAWSGMTGDEQFF

clone size: -
V gene: TRBV6-5
J gene: TRBJ1-5
D gene: -
CDR3 DNA: TGTGCCAGCATCCCGGGGGGATGGGGCAATCAGCCCCAGCATTTT
CDR3 protein: CASIPGGWGNQPQHF

clone size: -
V gene: TRBV5-1
J gene: TRBJ2-5
D gene: -
CDR3 DNA: TGCGCCAGCAGCCTCGGACAGAGCCTTGGGGAGACCCAGTACTTC
CDR3 protein: CASSLGQSLGETQYF

clone size: -
V gene: TRBV7-2
J gene: TRBJ1-1
D gene: -
CDR3 DNA: TGTGCCAGCAGCTCGACAGAGAACACTGAAGCTTTCTTT
CDR3 protein: CASSSTENTEAFF

clone size: once
V gene: TRBV5-1
J gene: TRBJ2-3
D gene: TRBD2
CDR3 DNA: TGCGCCAGCAGCTTGGCCCCTAGCGGGAGGGCCGATACGCAGTATTTT
CDR3 protein: CASSLAPSGRADTQYF

clone size: -
V gene: TRBV5-5
J gene: TRBJ2-7
D gene: TRBD1
CDR3 DNA: TGTGCCAGCAGCCAAGGGACAGGGGCGTCCTACGAGCAGTACTTC
CDR3 protein: CASSQGTGASYEQYF

clone size: -
V gene: TRBV24-1
J gene: TRBJ1-1
D gene: -
CDR3 DNA: TGTGCCACCAGCCTACAGCCGAACACTGAAGCTTTCTTT
CDR3 protein: CATSLQPNTEAFF

clone size: -
V gene: TRBV7-9
J gene: TRBJ1-1
D gene: -
CDR3 DNA: TGTGCCAGCAGCAAACACATCCCTGACACTGAAGCTTTCTTT
CDR3 protein: CASSKHIPDTEAFF